A selection of T cell receptor beta chains follows, all from one sample in a study of CD8 T cells in Susac syndrome. TCRdb redid the calling of the immunoSEQ multiplex PCR reads with MiXCR, one entry per CDR3 protein. The sample records under 200,000 distinct CDR3 sequences, roughly 94% being singletons. What was sequenced was CD8+ T cells from PBMCs. Receptors originate from a human donor with Susac syndrome. Both conserved end residues are part of each CDR3. D genes are given only for firm matches. Size tells how often a clone was seen (once, few, many) or the class of an expanded clone, and some rows leave it out.

v_gene: TRBV29-1
j_gene: TRBJ2-7
d_gene: NA
abundance: NA
CDR3nt: TGCAGCGTTGGCAACTATCACTCCTACGAGCAGTACTTC
CDR3aa: CSVGNYHSYEQYF

v_gene: TRBV6-6
j_gene: TRBJ2-1
d_gene: NA
abundance: NA
CDR3nt: TGTGCCAGCAGTTCGACGGAGTACAATGAGCAGTTCTTC
CDR3aa: CASSSTEYNEQFF

v_gene: TRBV5-1
j_gene: TRBJ1-2
d_gene: NA
abundance: NA
CDR3nt: TGCGCCAGCAGCTTGGCGGGGTCTGATGGCTACACCTTC
CDR3aa: CASSLAGSDGYTF

v_gene: TRBV6-6
j_gene: TRBJ1-5
d_gene: NA
abundance: NA
CDR3nt: TGTGCCAGCAGTTACTCGATCGGGGGAAGCAATCAGCCCCAGCATTTT
CDR3aa: CASSYSIGGSNQPQHF

v_gene: TRBV12-3/TRBV12-4
j_gene: TRBJ2-4
d_gene: NA
abundance: NA
CDR3nt: TGTGCCTCCGCTGTTTGGGGCGCAGGGTCTAAAAACATTCAGTACTTC
CDR3aa: CASAVWGAGSKNIQYF

v_gene: TRBV19
j_gene: TRBJ1-1
d_gene: NA
abundance: NA
CDR3nt: TGTGCCAGTAGTATGTTGAACACTGAAGCTTTCTTT
CDR3aa: CASSMLNTEAFF

v_gene: TRBV28
j_gene: TRBJ2-1
d_gene: NA
abundance: once
CDR3nt: TGTGAAGTGAGCTCCTACAATGAGCAGTTCTTC
CDR3aa: CEVSSYNEQFF

v_gene: TRBV20-1
j_gene: TRBJ2-1
d_gene: NA
abundance: NA
CDR3nt: TGCAGTGCTAGAGGGCGGGATTCCTACAATGAGCAGTTCTTC
CDR3aa: CSARGRDSYNEQFF

v_gene: TRBV4-1
j_gene: TRBJ1-2
d_gene: NA
abundance: NA
CDR3nt: TGCGCCAGCAGCCAAAAAGGGCAGTTGTATGGCTACACCTTC
CDR3aa: CASSQKGQLYGYTF

v_gene: TRBV5-6
j_gene: TRBJ1-5
d_gene: NA
abundance: once
CDR3nt: TGTGCCAGCAGCGAGGATCAGCCCCAGCATTTT
CDR3aa: CASSEDQPQHF

v_gene: TRBV30
j_gene: TRBJ2-2
d_gene: NA
abundance: NA
CDR3nt: TGTGCCTGGGATGTCGGCACCGGGGAGCTGTTTTTT
CDR3aa: CAWDVGTGELFF

v_gene: TRBV14
j_gene: TRBJ2-7
d_gene: NA
abundance: NA
CDR3nt: TGTGCCAGCAGCCAAGGAGGTTTCGGGCTTAAGAACTACGAGCAGTACTTC
CDR3aa: CASSQGGFGLKNYEQYF

v_gene: TRBV6-5
j_gene: TRBJ1-1
d_gene: NA
abundance: NA
CDR3nt: TGTGCCAGCAGTTACGGGAGGACTCTGAACACTGAAGCTTTCTTT
CDR3aa: CASSYGRTLNTEAFF

v_gene: TRBV5-1
j_gene: TRBJ2-2
d_gene: TRBD1
abundance: NA
CDR3nt: TGCGCCAGCAACTGGGACAGACCAACCGGGGAGCTGTTTTTT
CDR3aa: CASNWDRPTGELFF

v_gene: TRBV18
j_gene: TRBJ2-6
d_gene: NA
abundance: NA
CDR3nt: TGTGCCACCTCACCATCGGGGGCTCCTGGGGCCAACGTCCTGACTTTC
CDR3aa: CATSPSGAPGANVLTF

v_gene: TRBV2
j_gene: TRBJ2-5
d_gene: TRBD2
abundance: once
CDR3nt: TGTGCCAGCAGTGACGGACTAGCGGAAGAGACCCAGTACTTC
CDR3aa: CASSDGLAEETQYF

v_gene: TRBV5-1
j_gene: TRBJ1-6
d_gene: TRBD1
abundance: once
CDR3nt: TGCGCCAGCAGGATCGACAGGGGCAATTCACCCCTCCACTTT
CDR3aa: CASRIDRGNSPLHF

v_gene: TRBV4-1
j_gene: TRBJ2-1
d_gene: TRBD2
abundance: NA
CDR3nt: TGCGCCAGCAGCCTAGGGACTAGCGGGAGTCGGGATGAGCAGTTCTTC
CDR3aa: CASSLGTSGSRDEQFF

v_gene: TRBV20-1
j_gene: TRBJ2-7
d_gene: NA
abundance: NA
CDR3nt: TGCAGTGCCCAGGACGGCAGAACGTACGAGCAGTACTTC
CDR3aa: CSAQDGRTYEQYF

v_gene: TRBV11-2
j_gene: TRBJ1-1
d_gene: NA
abundance: NA
CDR3nt: TGTGCCAGCAGCTTAGATGGCAGGGGTCTCGCTGAAGCTTTCTTT
CDR3aa: CASSLDGRGLAEAFF

v_gene: TRBV7-3
j_gene: TRBJ2-5
d_gene: TRBD1
abundance: NA
CDR3nt: TGTGCCAGCAGCTCAGGGGGCGGGATGGGAGAGACCCAGTACTTC
CDR3aa: CASSSGGGMGETQYF

v_gene: TRBV20-1
j_gene: TRBJ2-7
d_gene: NA
abundance: NA
CDR3nt: TGCAGTGCTAGAGATCGAGGGAGGTCTCCCTTTGTGGAGCAGTACTTC
CDR3aa: CSARDRGRSPFVEQYF

v_gene: TRBV12-3/TRBV12-4
j_gene: TRBJ2-1
d_gene: TRBD2
abundance: NA
CDR3nt: TGTGCCAGCAGTAGGGCGGGAGGGCCATACAATGAGCAGTTCTTC
CDR3aa: CASSRAGGPYNEQFF

v_gene: TRBV7-9
j_gene: TRBJ2-1
d_gene: TRBD2
abundance: NA
CDR3nt: TGTGCCAGCAGCTTACGTAAGGTCCAGCGGGGGTTTGAGGATGAGCAGTTCTTC
CDR3aa: CASSLRKVQRGFEDEQFF

v_gene: TRBV7-9
j_gene: TRBJ1-1
d_gene: NA
abundance: NA
CDR3nt: TGTGCCAGCAGCCTTGACAGGCCGACAGCTTTCTTT
CDR3aa: CASSLDRPTAFF

v_gene: TRBV12-3/TRBV12-4
j_gene: TRBJ2-7
d_gene: NA
abundance: NA
CDR3nt: TGTGCCAGCAGTTTAAAGTTAGAACACGAGCAGTACTTC
CDR3aa: CASSLKLEHEQYF

v_gene: TRBV28
j_gene: TRBJ2-1
d_gene: NA
abundance: NA
CDR3nt: TGTGCCAGCAGTTCCGGGACAAACACCTACAATGAGCAGTTCTTC
CDR3aa: CASSSGTNTYNEQFF

v_gene: TRBV5-6
j_gene: TRBJ1-2
d_gene: NA
abundance: NA
CDR3nt: TGTGCCAGCAGCTTGGGTACGGGTGGCTACACCTTC
CDR3aa: CASSLGTGGYTF

v_gene: TRBV5-1
j_gene: TRBJ1-1
d_gene: NA
abundance: NA
CDR3nt: TGCGCCAGCAGCTTCTCCCCGGACGGTGAAGCTTTCTTT
CDR3aa: CASSFSPDGEAFF

v_gene: TRBV2
j_gene: TRBJ2-7
d_gene: TRBD1
abundance: NA
CDR3nt: TGTGCCAGTTTGGAGTTGATGGGACAGGGGCGCTACGAGCAGTACTTC
CDR3aa: CASLELMGQGRYEQYF

v_gene: TRBV4-2
j_gene: TRBJ2-2
d_gene: NA
abundance: NA
CDR3nt: TGTGCCAGCAGCCAGGCTCGGACAGCCGGGGAGCTGTTTTTT
CDR3aa: CASSQARTAGELFF

v_gene: TRBV6-6
j_gene: TRBJ1-2
d_gene: NA
abundance: NA
CDR3nt: TGTGCCAGCAGTTACTTGGGGGCCGGGGTGGACTATGGCTACACCTTC
CDR3aa: CASSYLGAGVDYGYTF

v_gene: TRBV23-1
j_gene: TRBJ2-1
d_gene: NA
abundance: NA
CDR3nt: TGCGCCAGCAGTCGGATCGAGGCCTACAATGAGCAGTTCTTC
CDR3aa: CASSRIEAYNEQFF

v_gene: TRBV30
j_gene: TRBJ1-2
d_gene: TRBD1
abundance: NA
CDR3nt: TGTGCCGGAACCACAGGGGGCTTGGTCTATGGCTACACCTTC
CDR3aa: CAGTTGGLVYGYTF

v_gene: TRBV11-2
j_gene: TRBJ2-7
d_gene: TRBD2
abundance: NA
CDR3nt: TGTGCCAGCAGCTCCGCTAGCGGGAACGAGCAGTACTTC
CDR3aa: CASSSASGNEQYF

v_gene: TRBV2
j_gene: TRBJ1-6
d_gene: NA
abundance: NA
CDR3nt: TGTGCCAGCAGTAAGGGGAATTCACCCCTCCACTTT
CDR3aa: CASSKGNSPLHF